These 7 T cell receptor beta chains were sequenced from one sample in a study of T cell repertoires in cytomegalovirus infection. Their recognized antigens are unknown. Using its own MiXCR run on the reads, TCRdb lists one record per CDR3 protein. The repertoire holds 650,000 to 900,000 distinct CDR3 sequences, with over 25% as singletons. The starting material was cultured CD8+ T cells from PBMCs, obtained from culture after CMV antigen stimulation. These receptors all stem from a human donor in good health (CMV status not recorded). Some clones in this sample may be carry-over from other donors' samples.

The rearrangement links TRBV27 to TRBJ2-5; tentative D call: TRBD1 (7 bases). The germline V gene encodes CDR1 MNHEY and CDR2 SMNVEV (reference sequence). The V end was cut by 1 base, the J end by 4 bases, with 19 bases between. The CDR3 length is 17 residues. As DNA, the CDR3 is TGTGCCAGCAGTTTATTGTGGACAGGAGGGGGGCTAGAGACCCAGTACTTC. This sequence encodes CASSLLWTGGGLETQYF.

The J gene is TRBJ1-2, the V gene TRBV28; 8 bases align to TRBD1. With 8 bases clipped from V and 3 bases from J, the junction kept 11 bases outside the gene matches. This CDR3 is built from 15 residues. CDR1 and CDR2 (germline): MDHEN, SYDVKM. CDR3 loop: CASGPAGGYDYGYTF. The CDR3 DNA reads as TGTGCCAGCGGGCCGGCAGGGGGCTATGACTATGGCTACACCTTC.

This clonotype was detected a few times. The rearrangement uses TRBV28 and TRBJ1-3, with D hard to call. This CDR3 spans 16 amino acids. V lost 2 bases and J 4 bases, leaving 15 bases between the germline ends. Per germline, CDR1 MDHEN and CDR2 SYDVKM. The chain's CDR3 is CASSLHSDTVGNTIYF. The CDR3 DNA reads as TGTGCCAGCAGTTTACACTCTGACACGGTCGGAAACACCATATATTTT.

This chain connects TRBV6-1 to TRBJ1-5; 10 bases map to TRBD1. J gave up 4 bases and V 2 bases, and 2 bases lay outside the gene matches. CDR1 is MNHNS, CDR2 SASEGT, per germline. The CDR3 extends over 15 amino acids. The CDR3 DNA sequence: TGTGCCAGCAGTGAACGGACAGGGGGTAATCAGCCCCAGCATTTT. This encodes CASSERTGGNQPQHF.

This sequence joins TRBV6-2 or TRBV6-3 and TRBJ2-4, with 9 bases lining up with TRBD2. V shed 8 bases, J shed 0 bases, and the junction held 11 bases outside the gene matches. The length of the CDR3 is 17 residues. Looked up from germline, CDR1 is MNHEY and CDR2 is SVGEGT. Here the CDR3 DNA reads TGTGCCAGCGTCGGGCTAGCGGGGCAACTAGCCAAAAACATTCAGTACTTC. Protein product: CASVGLAGQLAKNIQYF.

This sequence joins TRBV28 and TRBJ2-1; 7 bases are shared with TRBD1. Trimming removed 5 bases from V and 6 bases from J; junction bases left unmatched: 7. Germline lookup yields CDR1 MDHEN and CDR2 SYDVKM. CDR3 length: 14 residues. CDR3 protein: CASSPRDSPNEQFF. CDR3 DNA: TGTGCCAGCAGTCCTCGGGACAGCCCCAATGAGCAGTTCTTC.

This clonotype was counted a few times. J is TRBJ2-4 and V is TRBV19; D uncertain. This CDR3 has 16 amino acids. Per the germline V gene, CDR1 is LNHDA and CDR2 is SQIVND (reference sequence). V shed 5 bases and J shed 0 bases, with 14 bases lying between them. CDR3 nucleotide sequence: TGTGCCAGTAGTTCCCCCATAGACTTAGCCAAAAACATTCAGTACTTC. Its translation is CASSSPIDLAKNIQYF.